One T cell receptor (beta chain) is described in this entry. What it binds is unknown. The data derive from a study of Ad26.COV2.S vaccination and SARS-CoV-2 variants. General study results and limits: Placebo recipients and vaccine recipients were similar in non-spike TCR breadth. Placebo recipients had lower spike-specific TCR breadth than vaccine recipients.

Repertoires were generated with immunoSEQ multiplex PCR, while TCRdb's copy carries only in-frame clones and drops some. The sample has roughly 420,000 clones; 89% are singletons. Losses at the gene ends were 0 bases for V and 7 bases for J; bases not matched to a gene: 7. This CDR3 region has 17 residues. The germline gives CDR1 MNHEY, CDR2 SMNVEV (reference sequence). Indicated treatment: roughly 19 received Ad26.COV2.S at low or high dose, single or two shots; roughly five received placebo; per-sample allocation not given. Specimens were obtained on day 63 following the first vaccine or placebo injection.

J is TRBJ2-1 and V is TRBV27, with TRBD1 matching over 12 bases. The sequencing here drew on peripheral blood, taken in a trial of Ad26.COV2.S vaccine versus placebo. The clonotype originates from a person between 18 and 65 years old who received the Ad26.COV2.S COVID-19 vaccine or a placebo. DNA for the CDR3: TGTGCCAGCAGTTTATCTAGGGGGACAGGGGGCCGGAATGAGCAGTTCTTC. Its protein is CASSLSRGTGGRNEQFF.